What follows is one T cell receptor (beta chain) and its context. This clonotype appeared many times. This clone's antigen is unknown. Qualities for individual bases were not recorded, and no much larger clone is one base off. The data belong to a study of T cells in Graves' hyperthyroidism and ophthalmopathy (dated by TCRdb to the late 2010s). About the investigation overall: Peripheral blood samples were taken at initial diagnosis, before any treatment was given. The 100 discovery patients were divided at random into training and test sets in a 7:3 ratio. The paper reports TCR Vbeta CDR3 sequencing of some 140 peripheral blood samples: fewer than 50 ophthalmopathy, about 75 hyperthyroidism and approximately 17 progressor patients. In six Graves' hyperthyroidism patients, the study also compared T-cell repertoires from thyroid tissue with T-cell repertoires from blood. To identify distinguishing TCR V-J signatures, a discovery cohort of about 100 patients was used, comprising 43 with Graves' ophthalmopathy and 55 to 65 with stable Graves' hyperthyroidism. After sampling, hyperthyroidism patients received methimazole starting at 30 mg daily, and ophthalmopathy patients received high-dose intravenous methylprednisolone. Whether ophthalmopathy could be predicted prospectively was tested in an independent validation cohort made up of 18 to 20 hyperthyroidism patients plus 17 patients who later progressed to ophthalmopathy.

In the ophthalmopathy patients, disease was moderately to severely active, with a Clinical Activity Score of 3 or more, a NOSPECS grade of 4 or more, and a duration of less than 3 months. Any patient with an uncontrolled infection, another autoimmune disease, pregnancy or lactation was excluded. Diagnoses relied on clinical symptoms, serum thyroxine and TRAb, thyroid ultrasound and orbital computed tomography. Ficoll-Paque density gradient centrifugation was used to isolate PBMCs from about 10 ml of fresh peripheral blood. Total RNA was extracted using Trizol reagent, and RNA quality was assessed on an Agilent 2100 Bioanalyzer. On the study overall, not on this receptor specifically: In validation, the model predicted progression to ophthalmopathy a median of 6.5 months before onset, with about 70% sensitivity and roughly 73% specificity. A model built on a 13 V-J signature distinguished ophthalmopathy from stable hyperthyroidism, reaching 85% to 90% sensitivity and about 81% specificity in cross-validation and 80%/75% in testing. Blood samples also contained most of the expanded thyroid clonotypes (frequency above 0.001), which suggests that blood repertoires may reflect thyroid immune responses. No statistical method was used to fix the sample size in advance, and group allocation was not hidden from the investigators.

Taken from cysteine to phenylalanine, the CDR3 has 14 residues. Only CDR3 DNA is held: 42 bases, read in frame from base 1. The CDR1 and CDR2 encoded by the germline V gene are SNHLY and FYNNEI. Trimming costs V 6 bases and J 5 bases, and their ends lie 16 bases apart. The TCR beta CDR3 regions were amplified from RNA transcripts. The first round of RT-PCR for the TCR CDR3 was performed with the HTBI primer set and the Qiagen OneStep RT-PCR kit. Libraries were constructed in a second round of multiplex PCR, after which size selection and purification were carried out. Libraries were sequenced paired-end with 100 bp reads on an Illumina HiSeq2000. Concerning the study's data processing: Raw data were processed with SOAPnuke, discarding reads with adapters, uncalled bases, mean Phred below 15, or no exact constant-primer or identifier match. COPE v1.2.5 was used to merge the high-quality paired reads, and each unique nucleotide sequence was defined as a clonotype. MiTCR v1.1 was used to align the clonotypes against IMGT TRBV, TRBD and TRBJ reference segments. The analysis included only V-J combinations with a frequency above 0.0001, which together covered around 99% of the repertoires. A TCS score was defined as the ratio between F50 (clonal expansion) and ExV (chaos), using BLOSUM62-based TCRdist between CDR3 peptides within each V-J. Welch's t-statistics and random forest reduced 500 to 650 V-J features to about 12, which were used in a naive Bayes classifier (R e1071). Starting from the raw public reads, TCRdb applied fastp trimming at Q25, assembled clones with MiXCR and retained in-frame beta chains. Each CDR3 protein gets just one entry, which takes the most common genes and DNA from the rows behind it. TCRdb, not the original authors, processed these V and J calls. Across this sample there are approximately 620,000 distinct CDR3 sequences, with roughly a sixth seen only once. The ten largest clonotypes hold around 3.3% of the sample.

What was sequenced was blood. This clonotype was obtained from a woman aged 40 to 55 with Graves' ophthalmopathy. The sequence links TRBV2 to TRBJ1-1, with an unclear D gene assignment. The CDR3 in this case is CASSGEGWETEAFF. The nucleotides are TGTGCCAGCAGCGGGGAGGGATGGGAAACTGAAGCTTTCTTT. The full variable domain, completed from the reference TRBV2 and TRBJ1-1 proteins outside the CDR3, reads EPEVTQTPSHQVTQMGQEVILRCVPISNHLYFYWYRQILGQKVEFLVSFYNNEISEKSEIFDDQFSVERPDGSNFTLKIRSTKLEDSAMYFCASSGEGWETEAFFGQGTRLTVV.